What follows are 22 T cell receptor beta chains derived from one specimen sequenced in a study of T cell responses to AZD1222 COVID-19 vaccine. Measured with immunoSEQ multiplex PCR; TCRdb has only the in-frame clones, and not every one. Of more than 90,000 clones in the sample, roughly 84% were seen once. The sample in question was peripheral blood, obtained on day 0 of AZD1222 vaccination. All receptors come from an adult in good health.

The chain is built from TRBV5-6 and TRBJ2-1, with D perhaps assigned TRBD1 or TRBD2 (5 bases each). V was cut by 0 bases and J by 12 bases, with 10 bases left in between. Germline V gene sequence: CDR1 SGHDT, CDR2 YYEEEE. The CDR3 sequence is 12 residues long. DNA for the CDR3: TGTGCCAGCAGCTTGGAAATGGGACGGCAGTTCTTC. Translation gives CASSLEMGRQFF.

This clone has just a few counts. V usage is TRBV5-4 and J usage is TRBJ2-4, with TRBD1 matching over 9 bases. CDR1 is SGHNT and CDR2 is YYREEE in the germline V gene (reference sequence). This CDR3 is built from 14 residues. The ends lost 5 bases at V and 6 bases at J; junction bases unmatched: 6. The CDR3 nucleotides are TGTGCCAGCAGGGACGGACAGGGGTCAAACATTCAGTACTTC. It is translated as CASRDGQGSNIQYF.

The rearrangement joins TRBV28 to TRBJ2-7, with 9 nucleotides matching TRBD1. V lost 4 bases and J lost 8; bases outside the gene matches: 12. CDR1 and CDR2 (germline): MDHEN, SYDVKM. This CDR3 comprises 15 residues. The CDR3 is CASSSPTGTGRKQYF. CDR3 bases: TGTGCCAGCAGTTCTCCAACGGGGACAGGGCGAAAGCAGTACTTC.

This chain connects TRBV5-8 to TRBJ1-1; no clear D. Trimming cost V 4 bases and J 11 bases, with 15 bases left between them. This CDR3 is built from 12 residues. CDR1 is SGHTS, CDR2 YDEGEE, per germline. As DNA, the CDR3 is TGTGCCAGCAGCAGGCGGTCCTTGGACGCTTTCTTT. Protein product: CASSRRSLDAFF.

CDR3 residues: CAWSGGQGIYGYTF. For the CDR3, the DNA is TGTGCCTGGAGTGGTGGACAGGGGATATATGGCTACACCTTC. The chain employs TRBV30 and TRBJ1-2, with 9 bases matching TRBD1. The CDR3 totals 14 residues. The V gene's germline CDR1 is GTSNPN and CDR2 SVGIG (reference sequence). Unmatched junction bases numbered 5, after V lost 1 base and J lost 5 bases.

The chain is built from TRBV30 and TRBJ1-4; a possible D gene is TRBD1 (6 bases). This CDR3 is 15 amino acids long. Trimming cost V 2 bases and J 3 bases, with 13 bases left between them. Germline-derived CDR1 and CDR2 are GTSNPN and SVGIG (reference sequence). The CDR3 sequence: CAWSFGGPANEKLFF. CDR3 bases: TGTGCCTGGAGTTTTGGGGGGCCGGCTAATGAAAAACTGTTTTTT.

This chain links TRBV6-6 with TRBJ2-7, with a weak D call TRBD2 (5 bases). This CDR3 is 15 amino acids long. V was clipped by 2 bases and J by 1 base, with 12 bases between them. Per germline, CDR1 MNHNY and CDR2 SVGAGI (reference sequence). CDR3 DNA: TGTGCCAGCAGTTACGTGGCGGGTGGGTCCTACGAGCAGTACTTC. Protein: CASSYVAGGSYEQYF.

V usage is TRBV9 and J usage is TRBJ2-7; perhaps TRBD2 as D (6 bases). The ends were cut back, 3 bases at V and 1 base at J, with 20 bases in the middle. The CDR3 is made up of 17 amino acids. CDR1 SGDLS and CDR2 YYNGEE come from the germline V gene. The CDR3 region is CASSAPAQEGPSYEQYF. Here the CDR3 DNA reads TGTGCCAGCAGCGCCCCAGCCCAGGAGGGGCCATCCTACGAGCAGTACTTC. Based on the CDR3 plus reference TRBV9 and TRBJ2-7, the full variable domain is DSGVTQTPKHLITATGQRVTLRCSPRSGDLSVYWYQQSLDQGLQFLIQYYNGEERAKGNILERFSAQQFPDLHSELNLSSLELGDSALYFCASSAPAQEGPSYEQYFGPGTRLTVT.

The chain has TRBV28 and TRBJ1-1; no firm D call. The CDR3 is made up of 16 amino acids. Germline V gives CDR1 MDHEN, CDR2 SYDVKM. Between the trimmed V and J ends, which lost 4 bases and 1 base, there was a span of 16 bases. CDR3 coding DNA: TGTGCCAGCAGTTCTACGGGAGGTATAGGGAACACTGAAGCTTTCTTT. It is translated as CASSSTGGIGNTEAFF.

The chain couples TRBV4-3 to TRBJ2-3, with TRBD2 identical over 7 bases. The CDR3 totals 16 residues. The ends lost 2 bases at V and 0 bases at J; junction bases unmatched: 5. Germline V gene data show CDR1 as LGHNA and CDR2 as YSLEER. CDR3 region: CASSQQARGSTDTQYF. CDR3 nucleotide sequence: TGCGCCAGCAGCCAACAAGCGCGGGGGAGCACAGATACGCAGTATTTT.

The table lists this clone with many counts. The chain employs TRBV5-4 and TRBJ2-7, with 9 nucleotides matching TRBD1. The CDR3 length is 13 residues. CDR1 and CDR2 from the germline V gene are SGHNT and YYREEE (reference sequence). Trimming took 3 bases from V and 5 from J; bases not matched to a gene: 3. The chain's CDR3 is CASSWDRVDEQYF. CDR3 in DNA: TGTGCCAGCAGCTGGGACAGGGTAGACGAGCAGTACTTC.

This chain uses TRBV19 with TRBJ1-1, with D uncertain. The CDR3 consists of 13 residues. V dropped 3 bases and J dropped 6 bases, with 11 bases sitting between them. Germline V gene data show CDR1 as LNHDA and CDR2 as SQIVND (reference sequence). The CDR3 DNA follows: TGTGCCAGTAGTATTATAAGGGAGGCTGAAGCTTTCTTT. This codes for CASSIIREAEAFF.

The chain employs TRBV10-3 and TRBJ1-1; 7 bases are shared with TRBD1. Trimming took 6 bases from V and 3 from J; bases not matched to a gene: 4. CDR3 length: 13 amino acids. Germline V gene lookup returns CDR1 ENHRY and CDR2 SYGVKD. The CDR3 DNA follows: TGTGCCATCAGGAAAACAGGGGACACTGAAGCTTTCTTT. It specifies CAIRKTGDTEAFF.

The CDR3 DNA sequence: TGTGGGGGGTGGCAGCACTACTATGGCTACACCTTC. Its translation is CGGWQHYYGYTF. The rearrangement uses TRBV7-7 and TRBJ1-2, with D possibly being TRBD1 (5 bases). This CDR3 has 12 residues. CDR1 and CDR2 from the germline V gene are SSHAT and FNYEAQ (reference sequence).

By frequency in the sample, this clone is medium-sized. The chain joins TRBV7-9 to TRBJ2-7, with a possible D match to TRBD2 (6 bases). From germline, CDR1 is SEHNR and CDR2 FQNEAQ (reference sequence). V was trimmed by 4 bases and J by 1 base, leaving 11 bases between them. The CDR3 contains 14 residues. This CDR3 is CASSSGRGSYEQYF. Here the CDR3 DNA reads TGTGCCAGCAGCTCCGGGCGGGGTTCCTACGAGCAGTACTTC.

This clone was seen only a few times. This chain links TRBV9 with TRBJ1-3; D unresolved. Between the trimmed V and J ends, which lost 0 bases and 0 bases, there was a span of 4 bases. The length of the CDR3 is 14 residues. Germline lookup yields CDR1 SGDLS and CDR2 YYNGEE. CDR3 in amino acids: CASSVVDSGNTIYF. DNA for the CDR3: TGTGCCAGCAGCGTAGTAGACTCTGGAAACACCATATATTTT.

As to this clone: Other DNA sequences in the same sample also yield this CDR3. The chain recombines TRBV5-1 with TRBJ2-3, with unresolved D. V lost 3 bases and J 3 bases, leaving 11 bases between the germline ends. The CDR3 loop spans 14 amino acids. Per the germline V gene, CDR1 is SGHRS and CDR2 is YFSETQ. The CDR3 nucleotides read TGCGCCAGCAGCTACCGGGCTCGGACAGATACGCAGTATTTT. Its protein product is CASSYRARTDTQYF.

This clone has only one observation. This rearrangement joins TRBV3-1 (or the pseudogene TRBV3-2) to TRBJ1-2; D is possibly TRBD1 (5 bases). Germline assignment: CDR1 LGHDT and CDR2 YNNKEL (reference sequence). V gave up 3 bases and J gave up 8 bases, with 19 bases separating them. The CDR3 runs to 15 residues. CDR3 region: CASSQKPGPTDGYTF. The CDR3 bases are TGTGCCAGCAGCCAGAAGCCGGGGCCCACGGACGGCTACACCTTC.

This CDR3 reads CATSDSNTGAVEQYF. CDR3 sequence (DNA): TGTGCCACCAGTGATTCAAATACAGGGGCGGTAGAGCAGTACTTC. The V call is TRBV24-1, the J call TRBJ2-7; 7 bases map to TRBD1. The V gene end was trimmed by 2 bases and the J gene end by 7 bases; junction bases not matched to a gene: 10. This CDR3 has 15 amino acids. Germline V CDR1 and CDR2: KGHDR, SFDVKD.

The chain carries TRBV30 and TRBJ1-2; D ambiguous. Germline-derived CDR1 and CDR2 are GTSNPN and SVGIG (reference sequence). Trimming shortened V by 0 bases and J by 7 bases, and 9 bases separated the two germline ends. This CDR3 contains 12 residues. CDR3 nucleotide sequence: TGTGCCTGGAGTGTACGGTTCGGTGGCTACACCTTC. This gives the protein CAWSVRFGGYTF.

V and J are TRBV30 and TRBJ1-6; the D gene is possibly TRBD1 (6 bases). The germline gives CDR1 GTSNPN, CDR2 SVGIG (reference sequence). V was trimmed by 8 bases and J by 8 bases, leaving 19 bases between them. The CDR3 runs to 14 residues. The CDR3 DNA is TGTGCCGGGCAGGGAGGCAGGGGAGATTCACCCCTCCACTTT. It yields the protein CAGQGGRGDSPLHF.

J is TRBJ2-5 and V is TRBV11-1; 10 bases fit TRBD1. Germline CDR1 is SGHAT and CDR2 is FQDESV (reference sequence). The trim removed 4 bases at V and 7 bases at J, leaving 9 bases unmatched. The CDR3 covers 15 residues. Here the CDR3 DNA reads TGTGCCAGCAGCTCCCGGGGACAGGGGAGTTCGACCCAGTACTTC. Translated, it gives CASSSRGQGSSTQYF.